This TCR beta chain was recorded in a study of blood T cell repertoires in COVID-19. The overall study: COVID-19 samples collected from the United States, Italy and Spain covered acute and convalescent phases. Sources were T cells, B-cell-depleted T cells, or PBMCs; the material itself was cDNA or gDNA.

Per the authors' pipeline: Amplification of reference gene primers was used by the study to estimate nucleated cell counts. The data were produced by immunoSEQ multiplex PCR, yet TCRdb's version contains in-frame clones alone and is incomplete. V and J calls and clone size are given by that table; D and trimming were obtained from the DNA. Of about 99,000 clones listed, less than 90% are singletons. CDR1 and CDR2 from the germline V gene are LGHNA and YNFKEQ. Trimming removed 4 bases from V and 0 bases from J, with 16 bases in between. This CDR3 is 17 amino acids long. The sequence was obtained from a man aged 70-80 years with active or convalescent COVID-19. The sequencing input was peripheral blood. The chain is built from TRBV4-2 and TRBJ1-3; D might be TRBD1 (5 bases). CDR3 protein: CASSPRGWDGSGNTIYF. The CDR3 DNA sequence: TGTGCCAGCAGCCCCCGGGGGTGGGACGGCTCTGGAAACACCATATATTTT.